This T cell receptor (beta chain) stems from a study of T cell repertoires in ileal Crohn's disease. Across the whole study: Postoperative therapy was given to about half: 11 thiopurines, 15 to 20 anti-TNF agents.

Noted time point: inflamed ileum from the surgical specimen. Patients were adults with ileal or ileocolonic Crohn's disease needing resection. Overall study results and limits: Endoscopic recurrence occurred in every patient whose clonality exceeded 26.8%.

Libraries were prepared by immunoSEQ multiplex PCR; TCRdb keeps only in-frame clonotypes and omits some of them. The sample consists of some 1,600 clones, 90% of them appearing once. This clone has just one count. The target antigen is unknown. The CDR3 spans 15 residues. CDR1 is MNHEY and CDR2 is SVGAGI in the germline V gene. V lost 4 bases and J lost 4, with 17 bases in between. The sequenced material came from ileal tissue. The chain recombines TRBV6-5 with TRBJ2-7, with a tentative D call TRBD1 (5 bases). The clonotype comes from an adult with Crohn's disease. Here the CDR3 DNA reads TGTGCCAGCAGTTTTAGTCAGGGCCTGATTTACGAGCAGTACTTC. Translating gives CASSFSQGLIYEQYF.